Listed below are T cell receptor beta chains from one sample, sequenced in a study of blood T cell repertoires in COVID-19. Clones were read by immunoSEQ multiplex PCR, and TCRdb kept only the in-frame ones, dropping some. The table lists around 100,000 clones, about 88% of them singletons. Sequenced: peripheral blood. These receptors originate from a woman between 65 and 79 years old who had recovered from COVID-19. Each CDR3 is given with its conserved first and last residue. The D gene is left open where the match is weak. Expanded clones get a size class; other rows say once, few or many, or leave the size out.

TRBV6-6	-	TRBJ2-7	-	CASSYQAPSYEQYF	TGTGCCAGCAGTTACCAAGCACCTTCCTACGAGCAGTACTTC
TRBV7-2	-	TRBJ1-5	-	CASSGWQGQPQHF	TGTGCCAGCAGCGGTTGGCAGGGGCAGCCCCAGCATTTT
TRBV2	-	TRBJ2-1	-	CASSVMGGAENEQFF	TGTGCCAGCAGTGTGATGGGGGGAGCTGAGAATGAGCAGTTCTTC
TRBV11-1	-	TRBJ1-2	-	CASSFSDRSYGYTF	TGTGCCAGCAGCTTCTCGGACAGAAGCTATGGCTACACCTTC
TRBV20-1	-	TRBJ2-5	-	CSAKAETQYF	TGCAGTGCTAAAGCGGAGACCCAGTACTTC
TRBV7-2	-	TRBJ1-2	-	CASSSLRGGRNYGYTF	TGTGCCAGCAGCTCCCTTCGCGGGGGCCGTAACTATGGCTACACCTTC
TRBV6-2/TRBV6-3	TRBD1	TRBJ2-5	-	CASSSPGQGGSRTQYF	TGTGCCAGCAGTTCTCCGGGACAGGGGGGATCCAGGACCCAGTACTTC
TRBV3-1/TRBV3-2	-	TRBJ1-6	-	CASSLRGPGSPLHF	TGTGCCAGCAGCCTCAGGGGCCCCGGATCACCCCTCCACTTT
TRBV5-8	TRBD1	TRBJ1-1	once	CASSPRRDRGRTEAFF	TGTGCCAGCAGCCCCCGCCGGGACAGGGGGCGGACTGAAGCTTTCTTT
TRBV29-1	-	TRBJ2-3	-	CSGDEGGTDTQYF	TGCAGCGGCGACGAGGGTGGCACAGATACGCAGTATTTT
TRBV5-8	-	TRBJ1-4	few	CASSLRGGTNEKLFF	TGTGCCAGCAGCTTGAGGGGGGGAACTAATGAAAAACTGTTTTTT
TRBV30	-	TRBJ1-3	-	CALGEGGEDSGNTIYF	TGTGCCCTTGGCGAGGGCGGAGAGGACTCTGGAAACACCATATATTTT
TRBV7-2	-	TRBJ1-6	-	CASSPHRGGPGNSPLHF	TGTGCCAGCAGCCCCCACCGGGGGGGGCCCGGTAATTCACCCCTCCACTTT
TRBV6-5	-	TRBJ2-1	-	CASLPELADNEQFF	TGTGCCAGCCTGCCCGAACTGGCGGACAATGAGCAGTTCTTC